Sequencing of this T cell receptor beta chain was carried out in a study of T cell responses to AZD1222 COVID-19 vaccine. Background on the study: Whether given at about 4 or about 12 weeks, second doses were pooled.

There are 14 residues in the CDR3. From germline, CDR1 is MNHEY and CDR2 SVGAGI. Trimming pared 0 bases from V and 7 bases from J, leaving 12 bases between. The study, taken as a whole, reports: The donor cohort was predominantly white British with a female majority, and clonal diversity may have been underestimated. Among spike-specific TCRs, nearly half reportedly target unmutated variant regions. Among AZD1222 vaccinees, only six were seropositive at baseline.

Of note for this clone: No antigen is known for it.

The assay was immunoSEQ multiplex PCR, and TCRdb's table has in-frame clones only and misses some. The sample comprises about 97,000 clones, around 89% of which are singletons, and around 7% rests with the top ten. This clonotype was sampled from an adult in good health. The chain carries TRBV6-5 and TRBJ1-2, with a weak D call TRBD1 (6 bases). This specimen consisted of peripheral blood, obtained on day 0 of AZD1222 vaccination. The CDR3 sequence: CASSYSTGGIGYTF. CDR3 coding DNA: TGTGCCAGCAGTTACTCCACGGGGGGCATTGGCTACACCTTC.